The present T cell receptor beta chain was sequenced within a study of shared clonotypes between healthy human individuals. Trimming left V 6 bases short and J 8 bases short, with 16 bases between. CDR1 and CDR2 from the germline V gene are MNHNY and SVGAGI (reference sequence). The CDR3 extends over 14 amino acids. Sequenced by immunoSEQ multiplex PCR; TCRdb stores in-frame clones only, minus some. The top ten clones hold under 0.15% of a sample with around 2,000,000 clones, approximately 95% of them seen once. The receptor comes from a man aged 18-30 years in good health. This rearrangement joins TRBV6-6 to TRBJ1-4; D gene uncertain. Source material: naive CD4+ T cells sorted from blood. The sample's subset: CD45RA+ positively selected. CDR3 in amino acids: CASSGAQTLEKLFF. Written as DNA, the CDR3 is TGTGCCAGCAGCGGCGCCCAAACCCTAGAAAAACTGTTTTTT.